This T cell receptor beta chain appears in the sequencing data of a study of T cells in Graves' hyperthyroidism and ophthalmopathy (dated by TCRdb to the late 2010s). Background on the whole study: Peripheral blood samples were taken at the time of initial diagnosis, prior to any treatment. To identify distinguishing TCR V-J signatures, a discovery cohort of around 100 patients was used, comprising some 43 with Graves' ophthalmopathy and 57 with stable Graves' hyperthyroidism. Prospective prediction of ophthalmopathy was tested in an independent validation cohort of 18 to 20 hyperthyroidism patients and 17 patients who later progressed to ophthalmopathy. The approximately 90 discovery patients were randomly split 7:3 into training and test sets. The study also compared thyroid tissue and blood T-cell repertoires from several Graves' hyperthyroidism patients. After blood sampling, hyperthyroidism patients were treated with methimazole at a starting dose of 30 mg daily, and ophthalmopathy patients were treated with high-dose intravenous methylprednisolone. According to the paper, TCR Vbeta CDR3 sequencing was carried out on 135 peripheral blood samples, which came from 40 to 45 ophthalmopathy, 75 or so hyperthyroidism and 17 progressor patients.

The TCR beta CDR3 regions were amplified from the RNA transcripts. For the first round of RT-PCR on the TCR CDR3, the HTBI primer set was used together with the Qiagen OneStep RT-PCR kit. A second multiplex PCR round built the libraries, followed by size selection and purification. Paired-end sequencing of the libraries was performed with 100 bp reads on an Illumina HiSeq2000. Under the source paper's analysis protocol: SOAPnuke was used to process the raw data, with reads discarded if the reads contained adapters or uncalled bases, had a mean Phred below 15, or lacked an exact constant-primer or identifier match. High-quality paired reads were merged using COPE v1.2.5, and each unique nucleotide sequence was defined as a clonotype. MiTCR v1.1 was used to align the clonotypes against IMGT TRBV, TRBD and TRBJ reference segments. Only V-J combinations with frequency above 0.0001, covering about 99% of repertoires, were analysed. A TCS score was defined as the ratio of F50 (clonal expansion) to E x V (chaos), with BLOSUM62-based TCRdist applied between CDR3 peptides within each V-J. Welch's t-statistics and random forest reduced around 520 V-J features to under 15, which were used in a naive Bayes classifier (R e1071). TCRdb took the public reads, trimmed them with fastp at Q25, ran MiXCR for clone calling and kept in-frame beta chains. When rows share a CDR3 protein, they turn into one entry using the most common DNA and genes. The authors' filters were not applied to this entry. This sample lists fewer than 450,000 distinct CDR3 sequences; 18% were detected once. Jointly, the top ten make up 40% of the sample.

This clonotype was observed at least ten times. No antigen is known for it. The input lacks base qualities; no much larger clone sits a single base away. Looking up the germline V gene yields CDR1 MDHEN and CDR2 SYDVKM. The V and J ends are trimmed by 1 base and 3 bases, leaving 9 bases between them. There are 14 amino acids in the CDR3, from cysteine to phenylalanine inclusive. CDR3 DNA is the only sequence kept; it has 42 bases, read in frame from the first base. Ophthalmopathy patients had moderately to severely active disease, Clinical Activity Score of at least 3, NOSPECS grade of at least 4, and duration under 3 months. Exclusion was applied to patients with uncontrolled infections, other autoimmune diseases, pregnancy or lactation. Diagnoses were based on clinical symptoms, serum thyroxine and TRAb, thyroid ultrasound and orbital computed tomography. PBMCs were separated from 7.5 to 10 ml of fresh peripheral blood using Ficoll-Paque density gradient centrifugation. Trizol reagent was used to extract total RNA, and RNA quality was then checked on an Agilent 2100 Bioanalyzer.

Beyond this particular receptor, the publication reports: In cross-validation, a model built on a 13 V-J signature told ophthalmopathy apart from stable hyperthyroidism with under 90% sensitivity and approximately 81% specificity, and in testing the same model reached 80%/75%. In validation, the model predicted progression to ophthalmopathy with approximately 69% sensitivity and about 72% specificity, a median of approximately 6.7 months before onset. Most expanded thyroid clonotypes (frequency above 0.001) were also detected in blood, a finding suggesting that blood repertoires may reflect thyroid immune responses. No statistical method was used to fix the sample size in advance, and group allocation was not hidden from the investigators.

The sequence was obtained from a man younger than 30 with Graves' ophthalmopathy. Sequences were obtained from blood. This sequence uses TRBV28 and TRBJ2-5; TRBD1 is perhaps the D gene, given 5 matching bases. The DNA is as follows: TGTGCCAGCAGTTTATCGTTGACAGAAGAGACCCAGTACTTC. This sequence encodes CASSLSLTEETQYF.